One sample yielded the 21 T cell receptor beta chains listed below, sequenced in a study of blood T cell repertoires in COVID-19 (dated by TCRdb to 2019 to 2021). Libraries were built with the immunoSEQ multiplex PCR assay. Here the immuneACCESS table is served through TCRdb, limited to in-frame sequences with V and J called. Missing clones are a known gap in these copies; in checked studies unresolved V genes cover under half, and the rest lacks a known reason. This sample is represented by around 20,000 clones; 91% of them were singletons. The ten most abundant clones make up around 7.2% of the sample. The sequencing input was peripheral blood. These TCRs come from a human donor in a cohort sampled during active COVID-19.

The rearrangement joins TRBV7-6 to TRBJ1-5; possible D gene TRBD1, 6 bases. This CDR3 has 17 amino acids. Looked up from germline, CDR1 is SGHVS and CDR2 is FNYEAQ. V was pared by 3 bases and J by 0 bases, with 15 bases between. The CDR3 DNA sequence: TGTGCCAGCAGCTTGGGAACCAGGGGTAGTAGCAATCAGCCCCAGCATTTT. The encoded protein is CASSLGTRGSSNQPQHF.

The chain employs TRBV28 and TRBJ1-6, with TRBD1 matching over 10 bases. V dropped 5 bases and J dropped 5; count of bases not matched to a gene: 6. Per the germline V gene, CDR1 is MDHEN and CDR2 is SYDVKM. The CDR3 has 16 amino acids. The CDR3 reads CASSTPGQGNNSPLHF. CDR3 sequence (DNA): TGTGCCAGCAGTACACCGGGACAGGGGAATAATTCACCCCTCCACTTT.

This rearrangement joins TRBV3-1 (or the pseudogene TRBV3-2) to TRBJ2-7; TRBD2 matches at 9 bases. This CDR3 has 17 residues. Germline V gene lookup returns CDR1 LGHDT and CDR2 YNNKEL (reference sequence). V was pared by 4 bases and J by 2 bases, with 12 bases of the junction left unmatched. CDR3 sequence: CASSPTSVAGATYEQYF. As DNA, the CDR3 is TGTGCCAGCAGCCCCACTTCGGTAGCGGGGGCCACCTACGAGCAGTACTTC.

The chain uses TRBV25-1 and TRBJ2-5, with 7 bases identical to TRBD1. V dropped 1 base and J dropped 3; count of bases not matched to a gene: 14. Germline CDR1 and CDR2: MGHDK and SYGVNS. The CDR3 covers 18 residues. The CDR3 DNA sequence: TGTGCCAGCAGTGAATGGCTCGTTAAAGGGGGCGGAAAAGAGACCCAGTACTTC. This gives the protein CASSEWLVKGGGKETQYF.

This sequence joins TRBV11-3 and TRBJ2-1; D perhaps matches TRBD1 (6 bases). This CDR3 has 12 residues. Deletions cut 5 bases from V and 7 bases from J, with 9 bases between. The germline V gene encodes CDR1 SGHNT and CDR2 YENEEA. CDR3 sequence reads: CASSMTGNEQFF. The CDR3 region has the DNA TGTGCCAGCAGCATGACAGGTAATGAGCAGTTCTTC.

The V gene is TRBV6-2 or TRBV6-3, the J gene TRBJ1-6, with 8 bases that match TRBD1. The V and J ends lost 5 bases and 7 bases, in that order; junction bases with no gene match: 10. The CDR3 totals 16 residues. The V gene's germline CDR1 is MNHEY and CDR2 SVGEGT. The chain's CDR3 is CASSMLQGVGNSPLHF. The CDR3 nucleotides read TGTGCCAGCAGTATGCTACAGGGGGTTGGGAATTCACCCCTCCACTTT.

The V call is TRBV5-5, the J call TRBJ1-2; tentatively, D is TRBD1 (5 bases). The germline gives CDR1 SGHKS, CDR2 YYEKEE (reference sequence). Trimming cost V 1 base and J 6 bases, with 22 bases left between them. This CDR3 has 17 amino acids. CDR3 sequence: CASSLLDRPGRVDGYTF. As DNA, the CDR3 is TGTGCCAGCAGCTTGCTTGATCGTCCAGGGAGGGTAGATGGCTACACCTTC.

This sequence joins TRBV6-1 and TRBJ1-2; 8 positions match TRBD1. Trimming at V came to 3 bases and at J to 7 bases, leaving 4 bases not matched to a gene. CDR3 length equals 13 residues. CDR1 is MNHNS and CDR2 is SASEGT in the germline V gene. The CDR3 spells CASSEDRVGGYTF. The CDR3 nucleotides read TGTGCCAGCAGTGAGGACAGGGTCGGTGGCTACACCTTC.

The chain links TRBV11-2 to TRBJ2-7, with D perhaps TRBD2 (5 bases). Germline V lookup: CDR1 SGHAT, CDR2 FQNNGV. The V and J ends lost 1 base and 3 bases respectively, with 16 bases between them. The CDR3 loop spans 16 amino acids. As DNA, the CDR3 is TGTGCCAGCAGCTTAGGTTTTGGACTTGCCAACTACGAGCAGTACTTC. Amino acids: CASSLGFGLANYEQYF.

V gene TRBV27 combines with J gene TRBJ2-1, with a weak D call TRBD1 (5 bases). The germline V gene encodes CDR1 MNHEY and CDR2 SMNVEV (reference sequence). V lost 6 bases and J 4 bases, leaving 19 bases between the germline ends. This CDR3 is 16 amino acids long. The CDR3 DNA reads TGTGCCAGCAGAGGGGTACTGGCCACGTTTTACAATGAGCAGTTCTTC. This gives the protein CASRGVLATFYNEQFF.

V usage is TRBV30 and J usage is TRBJ2-7, with a weak D call TRBD2 (5 bases). Trimming shortened V by 7 bases and J by 3 bases, and 13 bases separated the two germline ends. The V gene's germline CDR1 is GTSNPN and CDR2 SVGIG (reference sequence). There are 12 residues in the CDR3. The CDR3 DNA is TGTGCCTCGCAATCCGGGGACTACGAGCAGTACTTC. This translates into CASQSGDYEQYF.

This sequence joins TRBV9 and TRBJ2-5; TRBD2 might be the D (5 bases). Trimming took 5 bases from V and 5 from J, leaving 22 bases between them. This CDR3 has 16 amino acids. Germline CDR1 SGDLS, CDR2 YYNGEE. The DNA for the CDR3 is TGTGCCAGCAGTAGAGGGCGGACCCCCATCGGGGAGACCCAGTACTTC. Its protein is CASSRGRTPIGETQYF.

The rearrangement uses TRBV27 and TRBJ2-1, with 13 bases aligning to TRBD2. J lost 6 bases, V lost 4 bases, and 9 bases had no gene match. CDR3 length: 17 amino acids. CDR1 and CDR2 (germline): MNHEY, SMNVEV (reference sequence). The CDR3 sequence: CASSSPGLAGFGNEQFF. The CDR3 DNA reads TGTGCCAGCAGTTCTCCGGGACTAGCGGGATTTGGCAATGAGCAGTTCTTC.

J is TRBJ1-2 and V is TRBV7-9; TRBD1 matches 7 bases. Losses at the gene ends were 4 bases for V and 4 bases for J; bases not matched to a gene: 12. This CDR3 has 16 residues. Germline V CDR1 and CDR2: SEHNR, FQNEAQ (reference sequence). The CDR3 bases are TGTGCCAGCAGCTGGACCTCAGGCAGGGGGTTCTATGGCTACACCTTC. Its translation: CASSWTSGRGFYGYTF. Using reference TRBV7-9 and TRBJ1-2 for the parts outside the CDR3, the full variable domain is DTGVSQNPRHKITKRGQNVTFRCDPISEHNRLYWYRQTLGQGPEFLTYFQNEAQLEKSRLLSDRFSAERPKGSFSTLEIQRTEQGDSAMYLCASSWTSGRGFYGYTFGSGTRLTVV.

The sample holds one count of this clone. The V call is TRBV10-3, the J call TRBJ2-1; 9 nucleotides line up with TRBD1. The V segment lost 0 bases and the J segment 7 bases; nucleotides outside the gene matches: 10. CDR3 size: 17 residues. Germline assignment: CDR1 ENHRY and CDR2 SYGVKD. CDR3 nucleotide sequence: TGTGCCATCAGTGAGTCGATTCGTGGACAGGGGACAAATGAGCAGTTCTTC. This translates into CAISESIRGQGTNEQFF.

V is TRBV5-1 and J is TRBJ2-3; 7 bases agree with TRBD2. Per germline, CDR1 SGHRS and CDR2 YFSETQ. The CDR3 is made up of 18 amino acids. After removal of 6 bases from V and 3 bases from J, the junction contained 19 bases not matched to a gene. The CDR3 sequence is CASNPINTGGRRTDTQYF. CDR3 DNA sequence: TGCGCCAGCAACCCCATCAACACCGGGGGGAGACGGACAGATACGCAGTATTTT. Full variable domain (outside the CDR3, taken from reference TRBV5-1 and TRBJ2-3): KAGVTQTPRYLIKTRGQQVTLSCSPISGHRSVSWYQQTPGQGLQFLFEYFSETQRNKGNFPGRFSGRQFSNSRSEMNVSTLELGDSALYLCASNPINTGGRRTDTQYFGPGTRLTVL.

The V gene is TRBV7-2, the J gene TRBJ2-3; TRBD2 aligns across 8 bases. J gave up 5 bases and V 4 bases, and 5 bases lay outside the gene matches. CDR3 length equals 14 residues. Germline CDR1 and CDR2: SGHTA and FQGNSA. CDR3 DNA sequence: TGTGCCAGCAGCTCCAGCGGGAGAGTAGATACGCAGTATTTT. Its protein product is CASSSSGRVDTQYF.

The chain has TRBV7-2 and TRBJ2-7; TRBD1 agrees at 7 bases. CDR1 is SGHTA, CDR2 FQGNSA, per germline. The V and J ends lost 1 base and 2 bases, in that order; junction bases with no gene match: 5. The CDR3 runs to 15 residues. CDR3 nucleotides: TGTGCCAGCAGCTTAGAGGCGACAGGGACCTACGAGCAGTACTTC. This translates into CASSLEATGTYEQYF.

Regarding this clone: Other DNA sequences from this sample encode an identical CDR3 as well. The chain couples TRBV19 to TRBJ1-5; 7 nucleotides agree with TRBD1. CDR1 and CDR2 from the germline V gene are LNHDA and SQIVND (reference sequence). This CDR3 contains 16 residues. V was clipped by 2 bases and J by 6 bases; unmatched bases: 10. The CDR3 DNA reads TGTGCCAGTAGTATACACTCAGGGGGTCAGGGTCAGCCCCAGCATTTT. This codes for CASSIHSGGQGQPQHF.

The chain uses TRBV7-2 and TRBJ1-1, with no clear D. This CDR3 has 15 residues. V dropped 2 bases and J dropped 11 bases, with 21 bases sitting between them. The germline V gene encodes CDR1 SGHTA and CDR2 FQGNSA. The CDR3 sequence: CASSLSSRWARRAFF. The CDR3 nucleotides are TGTGCCAGCAGCTTATCAAGTCGATGGGCCCGAAGGGCTTTCTTT. Supplemented by reference TRBV7-2 and TRBJ1-1, the full variable domain reads GAGVSQSPSNKVTEKGKDVELRCDPISGHTALYWYRQSLGQGLEFLIYFQGNSAPDKSGLPSDRFSAERTGGSVSTLTIQRTQQEDSAVYLCASSLSSRWARRAFFGQGTRLTVV.

This rearrangement joins TRBV15 to TRBJ1-6; 9 bases agree with TRBD1. Trimming removed 5 bases from V and 5 bases from J; junction bases left unmatched: 4. The V gene's germline CDR1 is LNHNV and CDR2 YYDKDF (reference sequence). CDR3 size: 15 residues. This CDR3 is CATSRDRVNNSPLHF. In DNA, the CDR3 is TGTGCCACCAGCCGGGACAGGGTCAATAATTCACCCCTCCACTTT.